This entry lists 22 T cell receptor beta chains sequenced from one sample in a study of blood T cell repertoires in COVID-19. The data were produced by immunoSEQ multiplex PCR, yet TCRdb's version contains in-frame clones alone and is incomplete. The sample consists of approximately 300,000 clones, just under 90% of them appearing once. Source material: peripheral blood. All receptors derive from a woman aged 45-59 years with COVID-19, enrolled during active disease.

This clone was counted once. This chain links TRBV18 with TRBJ2-7; TRBD1 aligns across 7 bases. Trimming at V came to 3 bases and at J to 2 bases, leaving 7 bases not matched to a gene. The germline CDR1 and CDR2 sequences are KGHSH and LQKENI. There are 15 residues in the CDR3. This CDR3 is CASSPRQGGTYEQYF. As DNA, the CDR3 is TGTGCCAGCTCACCCCGACAGGGCGGTACCTACGAGCAGTACTTC.

This chain uses TRBV7-7 with TRBJ2-2; 12 positions match TRBD2. Germline trimming cut 1 base from V and 5 bases from J; bases unmatched to any gene: 11. The CDR3 has 19 residues. Germline assignment: CDR1 SSHAT and CDR2 FNYEAQ (reference sequence). In DNA form, the CDR3 reads TGTGCCAGCAGCTTAGTTTCCGGACTAGCGGGGCTACTAACCGGGGAGCTGTTTTTT. This translates into CASSLVSGLAGLLTGELFF.

The rearrangement links TRBV6-4 to TRBJ1-1, with a possible D match to TRBD1 (5 bases). The CDR3 is 15 amino acids. Germline CDR1 is MRHNA and CDR2 is SNTAGT. V gave up 6 bases and J gave up 2 bases, with 16 bases separating them. The CDR3 DNA is TGTGCCAGCAGCCCAAATAGAGACAGAAACACTGAAGCTTTCTTT. Its protein product is CASSPNRDRNTEAFF.

The chain uses TRBV7-8 and TRBJ1-3; D gene uncertain. Between the trimmed V and J ends, which lost 2 bases and 8 bases, there was a span of 19 bases. The CDR3 length is 16 residues. CDR1 is SGHVS, CDR2 FQNEAQ, per germline. The CDR3 here is CASSLPPASGGDTIYF. The CDR3 DNA is TGTGCCAGCAGCTTACCACCGGCCTCAGGTGGTGACACCATATATTTT. Full variable domain (outside the CDR3, taken from reference TRBV7-8 and TRBJ1-3): GAGVSQSPRYKVAKRGQDVALRCDPISGHVSLFWYQQALGQGPEFLTYFQNEAQLDKSGLPSDRFFAERPEGSVSTLKIQRTQQEDSAVYLCASSLPPASGGDTIYFGEGSWLTVV.

The chain joins TRBV7-9 to TRBJ1-2; 7 positions match TRBD1. Germline trimming cut 1 base from V and 6 bases from J; bases unmatched to any gene: 5. Germline CDR1 reads SEHNR; CDR2 reads FQNEAQ (reference sequence). The CDR3 extends over 14 amino acids. In nucleotides, the CDR3 is TGTGCCAGCAGCTTAGACAGGGGAAATAATGGCTACACCTTC. Encoded protein: CASSLDRGNNGYTF. Combining the CDR3 with reference TRBV7-9 and TRBJ1-2 gives the whole variable domain DTGVSQNPRHKITKRGQNVTFRCDPISEHNRLYWYRQTLGQGPEFLTYFQNEAQLEKSRLLSDRFSAERPKGSFSTLEIQRTEQGDSAMYLCASSLDRGNNGYTFGSGTRLTVV.

The chain has TRBV9 and TRBJ2-3; D is perhaps TRBD2 (5 bases). The CDR3 extends over 15 amino acids. V dropped 0 bases and J dropped 4 bases, with 12 bases sitting between them. CDR1 and CDR2 from the germline V gene are SGDLS and YYNGEE. In DNA, the CDR3 is TGTGCCAGCAGCGTAGGCGGGTCTAGTCCAGATACGCAGTATTTT. Its translation: CASSVGGSSPDTQYF.

This rearrangement joins TRBV9 to TRBJ1-3; weak D call: TRBD1 (6 bases). The CDR3 extends over 14 amino acids. The V end lost 3 bases, the J end lost 2 bases, and 9 bases lay between the germline ends. Germline lookup yields CDR1 SGDLS and CDR2 YYNGEE. CDR3 sequence: CASSAGATGNTIYF. The CDR3 coding sequence is TGTGCCAGCAGCGCAGGGGCCACTGGAAACACCATATATTTT.

CDR3 DNA: TGTGCCAGCAGCCAAGTAAGTACAGGACTAGCGATTTACGAGCAGTACTTC. This codes for CASSQVSTGLAIYEQYF. This rearrangement joins TRBV4-2 to TRBJ2-7; 9 nucleotides align to TRBD2. CDR3 length: 17 residues. The ends lost 1 base at V and 4 bases at J; junction bases unmatched: 11. Germline lookup yields CDR1 LGHNA and CDR2 YNFKEQ.

This chain uses TRBV21-1 with TRBJ2-5; TRBD1, as called in the table, went unchecked against the DNA. TRBV21-1 is annotated as a pseudogene. CDR3 length: 17 amino acids. CDR3 coding DNA: TGTGCCAGCAGCAAAGATAGGCCAGGGAACGTGGGGGAGACCCAGTACTTC. This translates into CASSKDRPGNVGETQYF.

The gene calls are TRBV30 and TRBJ1-2; no reliable D call. The CDR3 sequence is 15 residues long. Germline V gene data show CDR1 as GTSNPN and CDR2 as SVGIG (reference sequence). Trimming left V 4 bases short and J 0 bases short, with 15 bases between. Here the CDR3 reads CAWKKVATSNYGYTF. The CDR3 nucleotides are TGTGCCTGGAAGAAAGTCGCTACCTCTAACTATGGCTACACCTTC.

Regarding this clone: A much larger clonotype is one base distant, so this may be a read error. The gene calls are TRBV7-9 and TRBJ1-2; TRBD1 agrees at 7 bases. The V segment lost 5 bases and the J segment 2 bases; nucleotides outside the gene matches: 2. Germline loops: CDR1 SEHNR, CDR2 FQNEAQ (reference sequence). The CDR3 loop spans 13 amino acids. In nucleotides, the CDR3 is TGTGCCAGCAGCCGACAGGGAAACTATGGCTACACCTTC. Amino acid sequence: CASSRQGNYGYTF.

V is TRBV11-2 and J is TRBJ1-3; D uncertain. V was pared by 1 base and J by 8 bases, with 9 bases between. This CDR3 contains 13 residues. The germline gives CDR1 SGHAT, CDR2 FQNNGV. DNA of the CDR3: TGTGCCAGCAGCTTAGGCAGAGGGTACACCATATATTTT. It yields the protein CASSLGRGYTIYF.

The chain combines TRBV18 with TRBJ2-5; D perhaps matches TRBD2 (7 bases). CDR1 is KGHSH, CDR2 LQKENI, per germline. The CDR3 length is 14 residues. V dropped 3 bases and J dropped 4 bases, with 12 bases sitting between them. The CDR3 coding sequence is TGTGCCAGCTCACCCCCACGGGGGGCAGAGACCCAGTACTTC. The encoded protein is CASSPPRGAETQYF.

This clone was detected only a few times. This chain joins TRBV4-1 and TRBJ1-4; 11 nucleotides agree with TRBD1. The CDR3 has 17 amino acids. The germline CDR1 and CDR2 sequences are MGHRA and YSYEKL. V lost 4 bases and J lost 7; bases outside the gene matches: 11. In nucleotides, the CDR3 is TGCGCCAGCAGCCGTTCCGGGACAGGGGGGCCCGGTGAAAAACTGTTTTTT. Residues: CASSRSGTGGPGEKLFF.

The chain uses TRBV25-1 and TRBJ1-1; a weak D match, TRBD1 (5 bases). There are 14 residues in the CDR3. V was trimmed by 3 bases and J by 6 bases, leaving 14 bases between them. The germline V gene has CDR1 MGHDK and CDR2 SYGVNS. CDR3 amino acids: CASSDLTGMAEAFF. CDR3 sequence (DNA): TGTGCCAGCAGTGACCTAACAGGAATGGCTGAAGCTTTCTTT. The complete variable domain, with remaining parts taken from reference TRBV25-1 and TRBJ1-1, reads EADIYQTPRYLVIGTGKKITLECSQTMGHDKMYWYQQDPGMELHLIHYSYGVNSTEKGDLSSESTVSRIRTEHFPLTLESARPSHTSQYLCASSDLTGMAEAFFGQGTRLTVV.

The chain links TRBV28 to TRBJ2-7; the match to TRBD1 covers 7 bases. Germline CDR1 reads MDHEN; CDR2 reads SYDVKM. Losses at the gene ends were 7 bases for V and 2 bases for J; bases not matched to a gene: 8. The CDR3 totals 14 residues. CDR3 sequence (DNA): TGTGCCAGCACCATAAGGGGGCGGGCCTACGAGCAGTACTTC. Translating gives CASTIRGRAYEQYF.

This rearrangement joins TRBV6-5 to TRBJ2-7, with a possible D match to TRBD1 (6 bases). This CDR3 is 13 amino acids long. Germline lookup yields CDR1 MNHEY and CDR2 SVGAGI. Trimming pared 5 bases from V and 4 bases from J, leaving 12 bases between. The CDR3 DNA follows: TGTGCCAGCAGTCCCGGGACATTTTACGAGCAGTACTTC. Translated: CASSPGTFYEQYF.

CDR3 in amino acids: CASSPPRFGDRRTNTGELFF. Written as DNA, the CDR3 is TGTGCCAGCTCACCACCGAGATTCGGAGACAGGAGAACGAACACCGGGGAGCTGTTTTTT. The chain carries TRBV18 and TRBJ2-2, with D possibly TRBD1 on 6 matching bases. The CDR3 is 20 amino acids. V lost 0 bases and J 0 bases, leaving 20 bases between the germline ends. CDR1 and CDR2 from the germline V gene are KGHSH and LQKENI.

The chain uses TRBV7-9 and TRBJ2-3; 13 bases map to TRBD2. The CDR3 length is 17 residues. The V gene end was trimmed by 4 bases and the J gene end by 3 bases; junction bases not matched to a gene: 7. Germline V gene data show CDR1 as SEHNR and CDR2 as FQNEAQ (reference sequence). CDR3 in DNA: TGTGCCAGCAGCTCAGGACTAGCGGGGGCGTCAACAGATACGCAGTATTTT. As protein: CASSSGLAGASTDTQYF.

This rearrangement joins TRBV5-1 to TRBJ1-5; 10 nucleotides match TRBD1. Unmatched junction bases numbered 11, after V lost 4 bases and J lost 7 bases. Looked up from germline, CDR1 is SGHRS and CDR2 is YFSETQ. The CDR3 runs to 16 residues. CDR3 bases: TGCGCCAGCAGCCTAACCGGGACAGGGGATGGACAGCCCCAGCATTTT. It encodes CASSLTGTGDGQPQHF.

The rearrangement joins TRBV7-9 to TRBJ2-5; 9 nucleotides agree with TRBD2. CDR1 and CDR2 (germline): SEHNR, FQNEAQ (reference sequence). This CDR3 comprises 15 residues. V lost 5 bases and J lost 4; bases outside the gene matches: 8. The CDR3 spells CASSKGAGGRETQYF. CDR3 in DNA: TGTGCCAGCAGCAAGGGGGCGGGAGGGCGAGAGACCCAGTACTTC.

This sequence joins TRBV9 and TRBJ2-7, with 8 bases fitting TRBD1. CDR1 SGDLS and CDR2 YYNGEE come from the germline V gene. The CDR3 runs to 14 residues. V lost 1 base, J lost 6 bases, and 6 bases stayed unmatched. The CDR3 region is CASSVQGASGEQYF. In DNA, the CDR3 is TGTGCCAGCAGCGTACAGGGGGCTTCGGGCGAGCAGTACTTC.